This T cell receptor beta chain is from a study of T cell repertoires in cytomegalovirus infection. Notes on the study in general: Cumulative public TCR beta family frequency identified carriers of CMV plus the relevant HLA. The ex vivo response showed dominance by HLA-C-restricted CMV-specific TCR beta clonotypes.

About this clonotype: Its matching antigen is unknown.

TCRdb re-analysed the reads in MiXCR, keeping a single row per CDR3 protein. The table records approximately 500,000 distinct CDR3 sequences, around 27% of them present only once. The V segment lost 2 bases and the J segment 4 bases; nucleotides outside the gene matches: 4. This CDR3 contains 16 residues. Germline V lookup: CDR1 SEHNR, CDR2 FQNEAQ (reference sequence). V and J are TRBV7-9 and TRBJ2-1, with 11 bases fitting TRBD2. The TCR was taken from a human donor in good health (CMV status not recorded). Some clones in this sample may be carry-over from other donors' samples. The sequenced sample consisted of PBMCs. The CDR3 sequence is CASSLTIAGGYNEQFF. DNA for the CDR3: TGTGCCAGCAGCTTAACAATAGCGGGAGGGTACAATGAGCAGTTCTTC.